What follows are 25 T cell receptor beta chains derived from one specimen sequenced in a study of post-analysis software for immune sequencing data. These receptors are not linked to any known antigen. General study results and limits: Controls showed lower frequencies than patients for roughly five TRBV segments, and TRBV5-6, TRBV5-1 and TRBV20-1 were among these.

Unique-molecular-identifier-tagged TCR beta cDNA libraries were used. A single record per CDR3 protein comes from TCRdb applying MiXCR to the PCR reads. The sample lists hundreds of thousands of distinct CDR3 sequences; roughly 46% were seen once. The specimen was blood. These receptors were collected from a girl aged 5 to 17 with multiple sclerosis.

This sequence joins TRBV6-5 and TRBJ2-5, with 8 bases that match TRBD1. The CDR3 is 15 amino acids. Germline lookup yields CDR1 MNHEY and CDR2 SVGAGI. V trimming: 5 bases; J trimming: 5 bases; junction bases outside the gene matches: 10. The CDR3: CASSPRTGFGETQYF. The CDR3 nucleotides read TGTGCCAGCAGTCCACGGACAGGGTTTGGGGAGACCCAGTACTTC.

This clonotype was detected only once. This chain uses TRBV5-1 with TRBJ2-5, with D uncertain. The germline V gene encodes CDR1 SGHRS and CDR2 YFSETQ. CDR3 length: 14 residues. V was cut by 4 bases and J by 2 bases, with 12 bases left in between. In DNA form, the CDR3 reads TGCGCCAGCAGCCCTTTTACTAATCAAGAGACCCAGTACTTC. Its translation is CASSPFTNQETQYF.

This clonotype has a handful of counts. The V and J genes are TRBV12-3 or TRBV12-4 and TRBJ2-1; 11 bases align to TRBD2. The CDR3 contains 15 residues. Germline trimming cut 3 bases from V and 9 bases from J; bases unmatched to any gene: 7. Written as DNA, the CDR3 is TGTGCCAGCAGTTTGGTACTAGCGGGAGAAGTTGAGCAGTTCTTC. This codes for CASSLVLAGEVEQFF.

The genes are TRBV27 and TRBJ2-1; weak D call: TRBD2 (5 bases). The CDR3 extends over 16 amino acids. Germline CDR1 MNHEY, CDR2 SMNVEV (reference sequence). Trimming removed 7 bases at V and 8 bases at J, with 24 bases between. CDR3 protein: CASTHFSGSSIHEQFF. For the CDR3, the DNA is TGTGCCAGCACCCATTTTTCGGGGAGCTCTATCCATGAGCAGTTCTTC.

This clonotype has only a few counts. The CDR3 nucleotides read TGCAGTGCCCCCAGTGGGGGACTCTACGAGCAGTACTTC. This gives the protein CSAPSGGLYEQYF. This chain connects TRBV20-1 to TRBJ2-7; weak D call: TRBD2 (6 bases). From germline, CDR1 is DFQATT and CDR2 SNEGSKA (reference sequence). This CDR3 spans 13 amino acids. V gave up 6 bases and J gave up 3 bases, with 15 bases separating them.

The V call is TRBV5-1, the J call TRBJ2-3; TRBD2 matches 7 bases. From germline, CDR1 is SGHRS and CDR2 YFSETQ. The ends lost 3 bases at V and 0 bases at J; junction bases unmatched: 4. The CDR3 contains 15 residues. This chain's CDR3 is CASSSREGSTDTQYF. CDR3 in DNA: TGCGCCAGCAGCTCAAGGGAGGGGAGCACAGATACGCAGTATTTT.

The chain is built from TRBV18 and TRBJ2-3, with TRBD2 matching 8 bases. CDR1 KGHSH and CDR2 LQKENI come from the germline V gene. The CDR3 length is 14 residues. The ends lost 6 bases at V and 2 bases at J; junction bases unmatched: 4. The CDR3 coding sequence is TGTGCCAGCTCTACTAGCGGACACACAGATACGCAGTATTTT. Translated, it gives CASSTSGHTDTQYF.

The gene calls are TRBV20-1 and TRBJ2-3, with 8 bases matching TRBD2. Trimming at V came to 0 bases and at J to 1 base, leaving 3 bases not matched to a gene. Germline V gene data show CDR1 as DFQATT and CDR2 as SNEGSKA (reference sequence). This CDR3 comprises 15 residues. Here the CDR3 DNA reads TGCAGTGCTAGAGACTCCGGGGGGGGCACAGATACGCAGTATTTT. It specifies CSARDSGGGTDTQYF.

This clonotype has more than one count but fewer than ten. Sequence at one end of the junction differs from germline and may be a read error. V gene TRBV20-1 combines with J gene TRBJ2-1; TRBD2 matches at 13 bases. Per germline, CDR1 DFQATT and CDR2 SNEGSKA (reference sequence). The CDR3 totals 18 residues. Here the CDR3 DNA reads TGCTGTGCTACCGGGACTAGCGGGGAAATATCCTCCTACAATGAGCAGTTCTTC. Translating gives CCATGTSGEISSYNEQFF.

The chain couples TRBV6-1 to TRBJ1-1, with unresolved D. Germline CDR1 reads MNHNS; CDR2 reads SASEGT. The CDR3 loop spans 15 amino acids. Trimming pared 2 bases from V and 0 bases from J, leaving 10 bases between. In DNA, the CDR3 is TGTGCCAGCAGTGAAAGGCCGGGCGTGAACACTGAAGCTTTCTTT. Translated, it gives CASSERPGVNTEAFF.

This clonotype appeared a few times. The chain employs TRBV5-1 and TRBJ2-5; TRBD2 is a possible D gene (6 bases). This CDR3 region has 16 residues. CDR1 and CDR2 from the germline V gene are SGHRS and YFSETQ. V dropped 3 bases and J dropped 5 bases, with 20 bases sitting between them. The CDR3 reads CASSSPGLSGPETQYF. CDR3 DNA: TGCGCCAGCAGCTCGCCGGGACTTTCGGGTCCCGAGACCCAGTACTTC.

This chain joins TRBV6-5 and TRBJ2-3; a possible D gene is TRBD2 (5 bases). The V and J ends lost 6 bases and 9 bases respectively, with 16 bases between them. The germline gives CDR1 MNHEY, CDR2 SVGAGI. CDR3 length equals 13 residues. DNA of the CDR3: TGTGCCAGCAGGCGACGGGTGGGAGACACGCAGTATTTT. Translating gives CASRRRVGDTQYF.

J is TRBJ1-6 and V is TRBV4-1, with TRBD1 identical over 8 bases. There are 15 residues in the CDR3. The V gene's germline CDR1 is MGHRA and CDR2 YSYEKL. Trimming at V came to 2 bases and at J to 10 bases, leaving 7 bases not matched to a gene. The CDR3 coding sequence is TGCGCCAGCAGCCAACCGGGACAGGTGGAGTCACCCCTCCACTTT. Amino acid sequence: CASSQPGQVESPLHF.

The chain combines TRBV7-8 with TRBJ1-1; D may be TRBD1 (5 bases). Trimming removed 5 bases at V and 0 bases at J, with 13 bases between. CDR1 is SGHVS, CDR2 FQNEAQ, per germline. The CDR3 has 15 amino acids. DNA of the CDR3: TGTGCCAGCAGCCCCCGGGACCTTTTGAACACTGAAGCTTTCTTT. Amino acid sequence: CASSPRDLLNTEAFF. The whole variable domain, remainder taken from reference TRBV7-8 and TRBJ1-1, is GAGVSQSPRYKVAKRGQDVALRCDPISGHVSLFWYQQALGQGPEFLTYFQNEAQLDKSGLPSDRFFAERPEGSVSTLKIQRTQQEDSAVYLCASSPRDLLNTEAFFGQGTRLTVV.

In its sample, this clonotype was seen many times. The genes are TRBV9 and TRBJ2-7; D possibly corresponds to TRBD2 (6 bases). V lost 5 bases to trimming and J lost 0 bases, with 12 bases between them. Germline CDR1 reads SGDLS; CDR2 reads YYNGEE. CDR3 length equals 14 residues. The DNA of the CDR3 is TGTGCCAGCAGTGTTGGGGGGAGCTCCTACGAGCAGTACTTC. It is translated as CASSVGGSSYEQYF.

The V call is TRBV6-4, the J call TRBJ2-7; the D is unclear. This CDR3 contains 12 residues. From germline, CDR1 is MRHNA and CDR2 SNTAGT. Between the trimmed V and J ends, which lost 4 bases and 7 bases, there was a span of 11 bases. The CDR3 region is CASSVSLLEQYF. The CDR3, as DNA: TGTGCCAGCAGTGTTTCACTGTTGGAGCAGTACTTC.

V and J are TRBV20-1 and TRBJ2-3; TRBD2 might be the D (5 bases). In germline, CDR1 is DFQATT, CDR2 SNEGSKA (reference sequence). V was clipped by 3 bases and J by 4 bases, with 8 bases between them. CDR3 length equals 12 residues. CDR3 in DNA: TGCAGTGCTAGCCCCGGGGCAGATACGCAGTATTTT. This gives the protein CSASPGADTQYF.

The chain employs TRBV29-1 and TRBJ1-1; 7 nucleotides line up with TRBD1. Germline assignment: CDR1 SQVTM and CDR2 ANQGSEA. The CDR3 consists of 14 residues. V gave up 6 bases and J gave up 4 bases; unmatched junction bases: 11. CDR3 protein: CSVSGRQGFTEAFF. In DNA form, the CDR3 reads TGCAGCGTGTCGGGGCGACAGGGATTCACTGAAGCTTTCTTT.

The chain employs TRBV5-1 and TRBJ2-1; 12 bases are shared with TRBD1. The CDR3 sequence is 15 residues long. Germline assignment: CDR1 SGHRS and CDR2 YFSETQ. V was pared by 6 bases and J by 7 bases, with 8 bases of the junction left unmatched. The CDR3 sequence: CASTSGQGALNEQFF. CDR3 sequence (DNA): TGCGCCAGCACCTCGGGACAGGGGGCATTGAATGAGCAGTTCTTC. Combining the CDR3 with reference TRBV5-1 and TRBJ2-1 gives the whole variable domain KAGVTQTPRYLIKTRGQQVTLSCSPISGHRSVSWYQQTPGQGLQFLFEYFSETQRNKGNFPGRFSGRQFSNSRSEMNVSTLELGDSALYLCASTSGQGALNEQFFGPGTRLTVL.

The chain joins TRBV4-1 to TRBJ2-7, with 9 bases that match TRBD2. CDR1 is MGHRA, CDR2 YSYEKL, per germline. Unmatched junction bases numbered 14, after V lost 4 bases and J lost 7 bases. The CDR3 sequence is 16 residues long. This CDR3 reads CASSPEEIAGAKEQYF. CDR3 DNA: TGCGCCAGCAGCCCCGAGGAGATAGCGGGAGCGAAGGAGCAGTACTTC.

V usage is TRBV12-3 or TRBV12-4 and J usage is TRBJ2-1, with 8 bases lining up with TRBD2. The CDR3 is made up of 15 amino acids. Germline trimming cut 3 bases from V and 9 bases from J; bases unmatched to any gene: 10. The CDR3: CASSFPTGGPSEQFF. CDR3 sequence (DNA): TGTGCCAGCAGTTTCCCAACGGGGGGGCCATCTGAGCAGTTCTTC.

This clonotype appeared once. In DNA form, the CDR3 reads TGTGCCAGCAGTGCCGGGACAGGGGATAATTCACCCCTCCACTTT. Translating it yields CASSAGTGDNSPLHF. This chain uses TRBV6-1 with TRBJ1-6; 10 bases are a match to TRBD1. V lost 4 bases and J lost 5; bases outside the gene matches: 2. Germline CDR1 MNHNS, CDR2 SASEGT. There are 15 residues in the CDR3.

V gene TRBV20-1 combines with J gene TRBJ1-2; tentative D call: TRBD1 (5 bases). CDR1 is DFQATT, CDR2 SNEGSKA, per germline (reference sequence). This CDR3 comprises 14 residues. V was clipped by 1 base and J by 6 bases, with 15 bases between them. CDR3 loop: CSARGAGTPDGYTF. The CDR3 DNA follows: TGCAGTGCTAGAGGGGCCGGGACTCCTGATGGCTACACCTTC.

The chain carries TRBV7-2 and TRBJ1-4, with 9 bases matching TRBD1. CDR3 length equals 14 residues. The germline CDR1 and CDR2 sequences are SGHTA and FQGNSA. The ends lost 5 bases at V and 7 bases at J; junction bases unmatched: 5. The CDR3 nucleotides are TGTGCCAGCAGCAAGGACAGGGGCGGTGAAAAACTGTTTTTT. Amino acids: CASSKDRGGEKLFF.

This chain joins TRBV24-1 and TRBJ2-3; no firm D call. The germline gives CDR1 KGHDR, CDR2 SFDVKD. Trimming pared 3 bases from V and 4 bases from J, leaving 10 bases between. The CDR3 is 14 amino acids. As DNA, the CDR3 is TGTGCCACCAGTGATCGCCTTTACCCAGATACGCAGTATTTT. Amino acid sequence: CATSDRLYPDTQYF.